This passage covers 15 T cell receptor beta chains from one sample sequenced in a study of T-cell reconstitution after alpha-beta-depleted transplantation in children. Construction of the TCRbeta library involved unique molecular identifiers. TCRdb processed the PCR reads anew with MiXCR; each CDR3 protein has one entry. The repertoire holds some 200,000 distinct CDR3 sequences, with about 8.4% as singletons. The sequenced sample was PBMCs, mostly from graft donor cells, obtained 360 days after TCRalphabeta/CD19-depleted stem cell transplant. Receptor source: a male patient aged 2-9 years who had a stem cell transplant for acute myeloid leukemia, so the T cells may come from the graft donor.

This chain uses TRBV5-1 with TRBJ2-6, with 9 bases lining up with TRBD1. J gave up 4 bases and V 0 bases, and 5 bases lay outside the gene matches. Germline assignment: CDR1 SGHRS and CDR2 YFSETQ. The CDR3 totals 17 residues. CDR3 residues: CASSLVQGAAGANVLTF. In DNA, the CDR3 is TGCGCCAGCAGCTTGGTACAGGGGGCGGCAGGGGCCAACGTCCTGACTTTC.

This clonotype appeared a few times. The chain recombines TRBV15 with TRBJ2-1; 8 bases match TRBD2. J lost 14 bases, V lost 5 bases, and 11 bases had no gene match. The CDR3 runs to 13 residues. Germline V gives CDR1 LNHNV, CDR2 YYDKDF (reference sequence). The CDR3 DNA reads TGTGCCACCAGCCCCCGGCCGGGACTAGACAAGTTCTTC. Protein product: CATSPRPGLDKFF. The full variable domain, rest sourced from reference TRBV15 and TRBJ2-1, is DAMVIQNPRYQVTQFGKPVTLSCSQTLNHNVMYWYQQKSSQAPKLLFHYYDKDFNNEADTPDNFQSRRPNTSFCFLDIRSPGLGDTAMYLCATSPRPGLDKFFGPGTRLTVL.

The sample holds many counts of this clonotype. The chain carries TRBV4-2 and TRBJ2-7; D remains unclear. The CDR3 extends over 13 amino acids. Trimming left V 4 bases short and J 4 bases short, with 11 bases between. Germline CDR1 LGHNA, CDR2 YNFKEQ. The CDR3 nucleotides are TGTGCCAGCAGCCCCCGTCTGAGTTACGAGCAGTACTTC. Translated: CASSPRLSYEQYF.

In its sample, this clonotype was seen a few times. The chain links TRBV20-1 to TRBJ2-1; 12 bases align to TRBD2. CDR3 size: 13 residues. CDR1 is DFQATT and CDR2 is SNEGSKA in the germline V gene (reference sequence). V lost 6 bases to trimming and J lost 10 bases; unmatched junction nucleotides: 7. The chain's CDR3 is CSASGLAGGEQFF. The CDR3 region has the DNA TGCAGTGCCTCTGGGCTAGCGGGAGGGGAGCAGTTCTTC.

The chain links TRBV5-1 to TRBJ2-1, with D perhaps TRBD1 (5 bases). Germline V CDR1 and CDR2: SGHRS, YFSETQ. The CDR3 runs 17 residues. V was cut by 3 bases and J by 2 bases, with 18 bases left in between. The CDR3 spells CASSSLGQSPAYNEQFF. Here the CDR3 DNA reads TGCGCCAGCAGCTCTTTGGGGCAGTCCCCAGCCTACAATGAGCAGTTCTTC.

This clonotype was counted ten times or more. The genes are TRBV5-6 and TRBJ2-3; D gene ambiguous. This CDR3 is built from 13 residues. In germline, CDR1 is SGHDT, CDR2 YYEEEE. The V and J ends lost 4 bases and 0 bases respectively, with 6 bases between them. The DNA for the CDR3 is TGTGCCAGCAGCCACGGGAGCACAGATACGCAGTATTTT. The encoded protein is CASSHGSTDTQYF. The complete variable domain, with remaining parts taken from reference TRBV5-6 and TRBJ2-3, reads DAGVTQSPTHLIKTRGQQVTLRCSPKSGHDTVSWYQQALGQGPQFIFQYYEEEERQRGNFPDRFSGHQFPNYSSELNVNALLLGDSALYLCASSHGSTDTQYFGPGTRLTVL.

The sample holds a few counts of this clonotype. The chain couples TRBV7-2 to TRBJ1-5; unclear D gene. Per germline, CDR1 SGHTA and CDR2 FQGNSA. The CDR3 length is 16 residues. Trimming removed 5 bases at V and 1 base at J, with 15 bases between. This chain's CDR3 is CASSPFIVASNQPQHF. Here the CDR3 DNA reads TGTGCCAGCAGCCCCTTTATAGTCGCAAGCAATCAGCCCCAGCATTTT.

This clonotype was detected many times. V gene TRBV28 combines with J gene TRBJ1-2; 7 bases agree with TRBD1. V shed 4 bases and J 4 bases; nucleotides not matched to a gene: 3. There are 13 residues in the CDR3. Germline CDR1 is MDHEN and CDR2 is SYDVKM. The CDR3 sequence is CASSYRDSYGYTF. In DNA, the CDR3 is TGTGCCAGCAGTTATAGGGACAGCTATGGCTACACCTTC.

This clonotype was seen at least ten times. Germline and junction disagree at one end, which may indicate a read error. The chain links TRBV7-7 to TRBJ1-4, with D possibly being TRBD1 (5 bases). Per germline, CDR1 SSHAT and CDR2 FNYEAQ (reference sequence). This CDR3 has 16 amino acids. The CDR3 bases are TGTGCTAGCAGCTTAACCTGGGACTCCAGAAGGGAAAAACTGTTTTTT. Its protein is CASSLTWDSRREKLFF.

This clonotype appeared many times. V usage is TRBV21-1 and J usage is TRBJ1-1. TRBV21-1 constitutes a pseudogene. The CDR3 is 15 residues long. The DNA for the CDR3 is TGTGCCAGCAGCTCAACGACGGTTTCGAACACTGAAGCTTTCTTT. This sequence encodes CASSSTTVSNTEAFF.

This clonotype was counted a few times. V is TRBV5-1 and J is TRBJ1-5; 10 bases line up with TRBD1. CDR1 SGHRS and CDR2 YFSETQ come from the germline V gene. The trim removed 4 bases at V and 5 bases at J, leaving 6 bases unmatched. This CDR3 is 15 amino acids long. As DNA, the CDR3 is TGCGCCAGCAGCAGCGGACAGGGGGGGGATCAGCCCCAGCATTTT. Protein: CASSSGQGGDQPQHF.

This chain connects TRBV29-1 to TRBJ2-2, with 9 bases fitting TRBD1. Germline V lookup: CDR1 SQVTM, CDR2 ANQGSEA. This CDR3 is built from 14 residues. V lost 7 bases and J lost 1; bases outside the gene matches: 4. The CDR3: CSARTGENTGELFF. In DNA form, the CDR3 reads TGCAGCGCGCGGACAGGGGAGAACACCGGGGAGCTGTTTTTT.

The chain carries TRBV5-6 and TRBJ2-1; tentative D call: TRBD2 (5 bases). The CDR3 is made up of 15 amino acids. V was pared by 0 bases and J by 5 bases, with 12 bases between. Germline assignment: CDR1 SGHDT and CDR2 YYEEEE. The CDR3 bases are TGTGCCAGCAGCTTGGAATCGGGGAAGGACAATGAGCAGTTCTTC. Protein product: CASSLESGKDNEQFF.

Only a few counts were recorded for this clonotype. This chain links TRBV5-1 with TRBJ2-5, with D possibly TRBD2 on 6 matching bases. The CDR3 is 15 amino acids. Trimming left V 4 bases short and J 0 bases short, with 13 bases between. Germline-derived CDR1 and CDR2 are SGHRS and YFSETQ. The CDR3 is CASSGRRGYQETQYF. The CDR3 DNA reads as TGCGCCAGCAGCGGAAGACGGGGGTACCAAGAGACCCAGTACTTC.

This clonotype was seen a few times. The chain recombines TRBV24-1 with TRBJ2-7; D unclear. This CDR3 spans 12 amino acids. Looked up from germline, CDR1 is KGHDR and CDR2 is SFDVKD. Trimming shortened V by 3 bases and J by 7 bases, and 9 bases separated the two germline ends. CDR3 protein: CATSDPVGEQYF. For the CDR3, the DNA is TGTGCCACCAGTGATCCCGTGGGGGAGCAGTACTTC.